The clone carrying this T cell receptor (beta chain) was seen only a few times. Its antigen is currently unknown. CDR3 length: 16 amino acids. Germline CDR1 is DFQATT and CDR2 is SNEGSKA (reference sequence). With 0 bases clipped from V and 7 bases from J, the junction kept 12 bases outside the gene matches. The study made its TCR cDNA through 5'RACE template switching. That step introduced a universal primer site along with UMIs. TCRdb reprocessed the 5' RACE reads with MiXCR, giving one entry per CDR3 protein. The repertoire holds about 240,000 distinct CDR3 sequences, with 6% to 7.5% as singletons. The data were taken from a study of T cells after yellow fever vaccination. Findings and caveats of the study: A secondary response was less intense yet reached its peak sooner, at day 5 versus 15. Clones that expanded after primary vaccination mostly reappeared after the booster (roughly 97% CD4, 88% CD8). Bulk-population clonotypes that are abundant could appear as contaminants in FACS-sorted repertoires.

The chain uses TRBV20-1 and TRBJ2-1; TRBD1 aligns across 7 bases. The receptor was derived from a man aged 25-45 years who received the YFV17D yellow fever vaccine. This sample comprised CD4+ T cells sorted from PBMCs, obtained 15 days after the yellow fever booster vaccination. As DNA, the CDR3 is TGCAGTGCTAGAGATTACGGGACAGACAATTGGAATGAGCAGTTCTTC. Translating it yields CSARDYGTDNWNEQFF.